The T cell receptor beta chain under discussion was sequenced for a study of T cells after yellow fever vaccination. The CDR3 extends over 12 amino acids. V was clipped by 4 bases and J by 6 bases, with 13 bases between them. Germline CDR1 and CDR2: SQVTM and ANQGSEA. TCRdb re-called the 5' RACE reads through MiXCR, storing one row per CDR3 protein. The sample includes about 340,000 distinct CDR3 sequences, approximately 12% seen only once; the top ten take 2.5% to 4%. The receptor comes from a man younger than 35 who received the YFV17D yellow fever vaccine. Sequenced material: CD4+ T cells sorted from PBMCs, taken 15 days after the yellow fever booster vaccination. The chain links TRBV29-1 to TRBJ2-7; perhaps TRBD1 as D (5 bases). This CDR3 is CSVGRVDSEQYF. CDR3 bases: TGCAGCGTTGGCAGGGTGGATTCCGAGCAGTACTTC.